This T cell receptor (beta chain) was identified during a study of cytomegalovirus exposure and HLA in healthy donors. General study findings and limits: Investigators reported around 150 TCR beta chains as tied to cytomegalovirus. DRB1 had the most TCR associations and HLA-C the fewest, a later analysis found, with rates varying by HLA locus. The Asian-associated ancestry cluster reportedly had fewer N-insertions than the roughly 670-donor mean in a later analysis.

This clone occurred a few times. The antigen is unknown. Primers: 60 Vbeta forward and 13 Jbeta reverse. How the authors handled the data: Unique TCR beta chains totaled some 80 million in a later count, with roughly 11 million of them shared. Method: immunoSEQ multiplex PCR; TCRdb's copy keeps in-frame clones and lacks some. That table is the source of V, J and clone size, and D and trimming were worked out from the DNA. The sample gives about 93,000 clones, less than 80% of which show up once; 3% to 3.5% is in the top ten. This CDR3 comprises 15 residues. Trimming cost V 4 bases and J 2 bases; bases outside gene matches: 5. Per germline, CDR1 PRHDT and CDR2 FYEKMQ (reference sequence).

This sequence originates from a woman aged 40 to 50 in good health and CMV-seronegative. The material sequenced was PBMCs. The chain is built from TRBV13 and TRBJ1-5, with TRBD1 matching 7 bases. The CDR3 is CASSSSGQRNQPQHF. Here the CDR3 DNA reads TGTGCCAGCAGCTCATCGGGACAGCGCAATCAGCCCCAGCATTTT.